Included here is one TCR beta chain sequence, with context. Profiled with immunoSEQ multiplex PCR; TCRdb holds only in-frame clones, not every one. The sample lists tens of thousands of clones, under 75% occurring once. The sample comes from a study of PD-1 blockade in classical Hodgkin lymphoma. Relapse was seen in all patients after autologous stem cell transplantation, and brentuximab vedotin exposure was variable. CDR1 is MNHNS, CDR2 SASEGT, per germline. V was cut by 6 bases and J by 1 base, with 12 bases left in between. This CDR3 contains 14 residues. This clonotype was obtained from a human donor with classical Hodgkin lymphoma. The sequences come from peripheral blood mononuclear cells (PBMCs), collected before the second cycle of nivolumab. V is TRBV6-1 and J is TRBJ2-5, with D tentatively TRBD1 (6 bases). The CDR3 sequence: CASRRQAAQETQYF. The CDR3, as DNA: TGTGCCAGCAGAAGACAGGCGGCCCAAGAGACCCAGTACTTC.